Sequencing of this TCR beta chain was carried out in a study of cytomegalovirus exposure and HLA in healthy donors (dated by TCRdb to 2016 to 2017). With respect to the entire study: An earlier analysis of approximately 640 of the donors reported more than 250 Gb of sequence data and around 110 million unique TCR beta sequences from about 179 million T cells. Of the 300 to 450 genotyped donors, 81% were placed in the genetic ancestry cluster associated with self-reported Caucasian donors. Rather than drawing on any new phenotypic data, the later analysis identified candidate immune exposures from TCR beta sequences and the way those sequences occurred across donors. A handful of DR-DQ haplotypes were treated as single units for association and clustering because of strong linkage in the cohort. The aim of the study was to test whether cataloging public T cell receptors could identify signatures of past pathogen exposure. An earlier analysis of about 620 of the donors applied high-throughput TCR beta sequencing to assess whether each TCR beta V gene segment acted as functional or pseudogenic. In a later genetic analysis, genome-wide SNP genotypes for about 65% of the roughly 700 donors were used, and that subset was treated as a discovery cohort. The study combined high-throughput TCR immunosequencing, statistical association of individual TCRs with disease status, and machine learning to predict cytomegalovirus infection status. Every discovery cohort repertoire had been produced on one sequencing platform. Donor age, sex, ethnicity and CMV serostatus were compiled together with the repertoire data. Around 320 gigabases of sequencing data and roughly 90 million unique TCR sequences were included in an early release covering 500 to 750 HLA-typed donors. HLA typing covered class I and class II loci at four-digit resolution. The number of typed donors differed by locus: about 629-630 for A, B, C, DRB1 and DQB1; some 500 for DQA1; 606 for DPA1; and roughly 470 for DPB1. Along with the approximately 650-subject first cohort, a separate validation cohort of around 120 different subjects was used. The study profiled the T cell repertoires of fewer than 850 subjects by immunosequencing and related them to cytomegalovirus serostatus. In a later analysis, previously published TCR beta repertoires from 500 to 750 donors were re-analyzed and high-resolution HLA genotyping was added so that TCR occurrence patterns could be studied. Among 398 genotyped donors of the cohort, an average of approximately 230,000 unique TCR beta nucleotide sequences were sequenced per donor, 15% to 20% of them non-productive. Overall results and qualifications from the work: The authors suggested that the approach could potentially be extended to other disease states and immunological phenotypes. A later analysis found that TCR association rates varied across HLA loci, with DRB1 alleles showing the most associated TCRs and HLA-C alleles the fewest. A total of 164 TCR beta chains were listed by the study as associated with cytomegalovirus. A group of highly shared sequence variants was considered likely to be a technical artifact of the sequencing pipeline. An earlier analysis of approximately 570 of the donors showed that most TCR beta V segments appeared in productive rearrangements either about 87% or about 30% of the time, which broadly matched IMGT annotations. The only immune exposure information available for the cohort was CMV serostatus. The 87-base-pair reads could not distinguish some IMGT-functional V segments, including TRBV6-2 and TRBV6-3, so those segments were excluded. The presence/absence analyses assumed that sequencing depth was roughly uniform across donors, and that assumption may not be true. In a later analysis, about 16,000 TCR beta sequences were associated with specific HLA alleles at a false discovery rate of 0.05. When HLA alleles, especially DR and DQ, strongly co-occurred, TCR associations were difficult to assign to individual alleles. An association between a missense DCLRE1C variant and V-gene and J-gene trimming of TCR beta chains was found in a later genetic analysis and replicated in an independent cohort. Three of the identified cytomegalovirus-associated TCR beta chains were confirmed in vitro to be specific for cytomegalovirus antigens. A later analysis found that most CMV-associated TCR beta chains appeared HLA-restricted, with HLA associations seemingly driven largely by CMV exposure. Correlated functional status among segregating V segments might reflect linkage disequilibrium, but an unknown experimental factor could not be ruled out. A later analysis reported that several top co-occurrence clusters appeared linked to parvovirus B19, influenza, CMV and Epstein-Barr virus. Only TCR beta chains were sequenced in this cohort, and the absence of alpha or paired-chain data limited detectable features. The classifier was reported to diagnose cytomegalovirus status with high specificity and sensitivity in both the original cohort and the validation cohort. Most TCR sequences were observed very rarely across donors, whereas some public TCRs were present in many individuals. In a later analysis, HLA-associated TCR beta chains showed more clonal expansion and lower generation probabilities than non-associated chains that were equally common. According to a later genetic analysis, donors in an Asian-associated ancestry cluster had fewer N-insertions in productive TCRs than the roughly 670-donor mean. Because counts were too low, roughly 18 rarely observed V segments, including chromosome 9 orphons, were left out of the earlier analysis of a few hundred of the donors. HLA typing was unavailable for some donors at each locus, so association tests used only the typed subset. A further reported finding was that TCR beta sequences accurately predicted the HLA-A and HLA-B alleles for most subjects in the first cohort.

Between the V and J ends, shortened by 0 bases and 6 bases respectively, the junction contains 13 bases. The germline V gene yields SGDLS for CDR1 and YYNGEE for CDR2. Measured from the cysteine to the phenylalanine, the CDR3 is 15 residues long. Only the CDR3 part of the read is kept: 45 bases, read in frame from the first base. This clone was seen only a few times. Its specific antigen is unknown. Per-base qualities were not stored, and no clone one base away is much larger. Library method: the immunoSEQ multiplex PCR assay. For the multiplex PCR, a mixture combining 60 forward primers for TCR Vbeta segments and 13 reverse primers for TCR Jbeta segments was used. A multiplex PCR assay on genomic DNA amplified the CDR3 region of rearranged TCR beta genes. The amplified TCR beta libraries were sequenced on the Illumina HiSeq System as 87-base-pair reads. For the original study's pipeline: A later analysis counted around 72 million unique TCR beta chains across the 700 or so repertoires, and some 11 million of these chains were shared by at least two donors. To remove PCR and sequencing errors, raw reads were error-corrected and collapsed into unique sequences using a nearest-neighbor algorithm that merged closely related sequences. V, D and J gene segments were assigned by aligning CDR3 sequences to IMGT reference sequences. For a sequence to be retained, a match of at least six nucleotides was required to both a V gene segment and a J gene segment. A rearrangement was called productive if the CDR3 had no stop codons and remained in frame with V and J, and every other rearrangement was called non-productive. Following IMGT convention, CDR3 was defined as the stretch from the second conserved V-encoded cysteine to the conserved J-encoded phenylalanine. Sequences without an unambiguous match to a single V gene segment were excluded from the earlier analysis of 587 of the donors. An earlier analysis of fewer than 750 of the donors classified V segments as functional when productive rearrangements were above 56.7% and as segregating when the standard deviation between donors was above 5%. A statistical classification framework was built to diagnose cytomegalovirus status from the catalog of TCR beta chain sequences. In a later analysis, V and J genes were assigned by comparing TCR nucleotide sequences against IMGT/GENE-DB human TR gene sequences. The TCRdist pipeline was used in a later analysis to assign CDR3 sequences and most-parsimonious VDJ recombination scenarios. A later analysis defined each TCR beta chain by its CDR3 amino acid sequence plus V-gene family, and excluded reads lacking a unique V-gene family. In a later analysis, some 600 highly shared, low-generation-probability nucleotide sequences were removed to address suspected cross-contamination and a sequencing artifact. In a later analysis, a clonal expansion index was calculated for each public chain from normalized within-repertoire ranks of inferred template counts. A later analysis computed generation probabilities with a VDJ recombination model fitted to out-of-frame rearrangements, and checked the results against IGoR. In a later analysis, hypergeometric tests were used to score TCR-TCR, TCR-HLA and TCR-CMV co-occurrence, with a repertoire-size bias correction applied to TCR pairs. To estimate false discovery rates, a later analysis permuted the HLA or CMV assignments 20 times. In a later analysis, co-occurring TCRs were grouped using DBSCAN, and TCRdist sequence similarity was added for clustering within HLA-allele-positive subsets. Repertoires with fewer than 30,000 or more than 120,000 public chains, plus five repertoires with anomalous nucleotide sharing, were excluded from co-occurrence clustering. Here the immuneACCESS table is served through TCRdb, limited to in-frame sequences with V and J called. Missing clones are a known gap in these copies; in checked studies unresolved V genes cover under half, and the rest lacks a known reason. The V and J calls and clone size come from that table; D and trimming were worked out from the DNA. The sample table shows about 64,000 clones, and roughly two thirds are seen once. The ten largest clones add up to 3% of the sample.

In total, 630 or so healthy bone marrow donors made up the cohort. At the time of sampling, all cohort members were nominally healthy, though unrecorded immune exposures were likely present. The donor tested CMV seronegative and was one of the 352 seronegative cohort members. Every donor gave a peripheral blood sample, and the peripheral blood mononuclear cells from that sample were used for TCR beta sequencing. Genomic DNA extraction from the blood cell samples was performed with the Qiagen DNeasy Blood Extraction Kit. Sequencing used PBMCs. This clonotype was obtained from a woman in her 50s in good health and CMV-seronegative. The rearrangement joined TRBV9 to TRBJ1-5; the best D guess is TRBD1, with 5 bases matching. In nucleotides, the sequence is TGTGCCAGCAGCGTAGGGGGGGTTATCGGTCAGCCCCAGCATTTT. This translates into CASSVGGVIGQPQHF.